This T cell receptor (beta chain) emerged from a study of Graves' ophthalmopathy and Graves' hyperthyroidism. The trim removed 1 base at V and 4 bases at J, leaving 2 bases unmatched. The CDR3 runs to 16 residues. Germline-derived CDR1 and CDR2 are LNHNV and YYDKDF (reference sequence). Amplification targeted the TCR beta CDR3 regions, with RNA transcripts as the source material. The library came from an HTBI-primed first-round RT-PCR and a second-round multiplex PCR. TCRdb re-derived calls from the multiplex PCR reads in MiXCR, one entry per CDR3 protein. Among around 1.1 million distinct CDR3 sequences listed, 36% were seen once. Regarding the study as a whole: Most thyroid clonotypes expanded beyond 0.001 frequency were also found in blood.

A remark on this clonotype: Antigen specificity is unknown.

Sequencing input: peripheral blood or thyroid tissue (not recorded which). The sequence derives from an adult man with Graves' hyperthyroidism. J is TRBJ2-2 and V is TRBV15; 11 bases line up with TRBD2. DNA for the CDR3: TGTGCCACCAGCAGAGTTAGCGGGAGGGCCACCGGGGAGCTGTTTTTT. It translates to CATSRVSGRATGELFF.